The clone carrying this T cell receptor (beta chain) was recorded a few times. As yet, its antigen is unknown. Sequencing templates came from extracted RNA that was reverse transcribed into cDNA. The assay was immunoSEQ multiplex PCR, and TCRdb's table has in-frame clones only and misses some. The sample lists around 270,000 clones, roughly 60% occurring once. These data come from a study of CD8+ T cells in alopecia areata. Study summary: The investigators scored severity in treated patients by the percentage of affected scalp area.

Study findings and constraints: Normal scalp had lower clonality than lesional scalp, with alopecia totalis/universalis lesions showing this most strongly. Tofacitinib significantly reduced both scalp clonality and expanded CD8+ clones among the top 100. Sequences from scalp samples also cover resident alphabeta T cells of normal skin.

This CDR3 comprises 15 residues. Germline V gene data show CDR1 as GTSNPN and CDR2 as SVGIG (reference sequence). V lost 1 base to trimming and J lost 8 bases, with 15 bases between them. Treatment here: oral pan-JAK inhibitor, 5-10 mg twice daily. The rearrangement uses TRBV30 and TRBJ1-6; D not resolved. The specimen was CD4+ T cells sorted from blood, collected at week 24, from a patient treated with tofacitinib. The sequence was collected from a human donor with alopecia areata. DNA of the CDR3: TGTGCCTGGAGTGGGGCAGTCAGAAGGTATTCACCCCTCCACTTT. Translation gives CAWSGAVRRYSPLHF.